This T cell receptor (beta chain) is drawn from a study of CXCR3-negative and CXCR3-positive naive CD8 T cells. Study-wide points: The study found comparably high diversity in both naive subsets and much lower diversity in memory CD8+ cells. Hydrophobicity of TRB CDR3s was greater in CXCR3-positive naive cells than in CXCR3-negative naive cells. Partially decreased CXCR3 expression was recorded after cryopreservation, and fresh PBMCs were used in most assays.

Naive CD8+ T cells were CD45RO-CCR7+CD27+CD95-. TRB cDNA libraries were made by UMI-labeled 5' RACE. TCRdb re-analyzed the 5' RACE reads; it lists each CDR3 protein once, without DNA. Its table lists about 120,000 distinct CDR3 sequences. As to this clonotype: The antigen is unknown.

Germline CDR1 LGHNA, CDR2 YSLEER. CDR3 length equals 15 residues. Sequencing was carried out using naive CXCR3+ CD8+ T cells from blood. Subset denoted: CD45RO-CCR7+CD27+CD95- naive CD8+ T cells expressing CXCR3 (TNR3+). This receptor was taken from a human donor in good health. Some clones in this sample may be carry-over from other donors' samples. This chain uses TRBV4-3 with TRBJ2-1; the TRBD1 assignment by TCRdb is unverifiable without DNA. CDR3 loop: CASSQDNRAYNEQFF.